Listed here are 9 T cell receptor beta chains from one sample, sequenced in a study of OX40 agonist ivuxolimab in advanced cancers. This table comes from immunoSEQ multiplex PCR, and its TCRdb copy is limited to in-frame clones, with some not included. Of some 43,000 clones detected, 80% to 90% appear once; the ten largest clones hold 3.4%. Sequenced here: CD4+ or CD8+ T cells sorted from blood, sampled in a trial of the OX40 agonist ivuxolimab. These receptors all stem from an adult with an advanced solid tumor such as melanoma, head and neck, liver or kidney cancer.

The chain combines TRBV7-2 with TRBJ1-4; unclear D gene. The V gene's germline CDR1 is SGHTA and CDR2 FQGNSA. Trimming cost V 1 base and J 5 bases, with 8 bases left between them. CDR3 length: 14 residues. CDR3 nucleotide sequence: TGTGCCAGCAGCTTAGGTTTGCGCAATGAAAAACTGTTTTTT. Translation: CASSLGLRNEKLFF.

The gene calls are TRBV27 and TRBJ2-1, with D possibly being TRBD2 (6 bases). This CDR3 is built from 15 residues. Trimming removed 3 bases at V and 0 bases at J, with 9 bases between. CDR1 MNHEY and CDR2 SMNVEV come from the germline V gene (reference sequence). Here the CDR3 reads CASSFAGSSYNEQFF. Here the CDR3 DNA reads TGTGCCAGCAGTTTTGCGGGAAGCTCCTACAATGAGCAGTTCTTC.

This clone was seen once. The chain couples TRBV29-1 to TRBJ1-1; D possibly corresponds to TRBD1 (6 bases). The CDR3 is made up of 15 amino acids. The V end was cut by 3 bases, the J end by 5 bases, with 19 bases between. Germline V gives CDR1 SQVTM, CDR2 ANQGSEA. CDR3 region: CSVDSGVRAKTEAFF. For the CDR3, the DNA is TGCAGCGTTGATTCAGGGGTACGGGCGAAAACTGAAGCTTTCTTT.

The genes are TRBV30 and TRBJ1-1; D gene unclear. Germline-derived CDR1 and CDR2 are GTSNPN and SVGIG (reference sequence). The germline V and J ends were trimmed by 3 bases and 2 bases, with 13 bases remaining between them. The CDR3 is 14 amino acids. The CDR3 protein is CAWRRQRINTEAFF. CDR3 in DNA: TGTGCCTGGAGGCGGCAGAGGATTAACACTGAAGCTTTCTTT.

The chain has TRBV5-4 and TRBJ1-2; D gene uncertain. This CDR3 region has 12 residues. The germline gives CDR1 SGHNT, CDR2 YYREEE (reference sequence). V lost 2 bases and J 8 bases, leaving 10 bases between the germline ends. Here the CDR3 DNA reads TGTGCCAGCAGCTTTACGCAGACAGGCTACACCTTC. Protein product: CASSFTQTGYTF.

The rearrangement links TRBV18 to TRBJ2-5, with D perhaps TRBD1 or TRBD2 (5 bases each). The CDR3 is 13 residues long. V gave up 3 bases and J gave up 4 bases, with 9 bases separating them. CDR1 is KGHSH, CDR2 LQKENI, per germline. CDR3 DNA sequence: TGTGCCAGCTCACCGGGGACGGGAGAGACCCAGTACTTC. This translates into CASSPGTGETQYF.

This clone was observed a few times. The rearrangement links TRBV11-2 to TRBJ1-5; D call uncertain. The V and J ends lost 5 bases and 1 base respectively, with 12 bases between them. The length of the CDR3 is 15 residues. The germline CDR1 and CDR2 sequences are SGHAT and FQNNGV. The CDR3 coding sequence is TGTGCCAGCAGCCCGTCGTCAGACAGCAATCAGCCCCAGCATTTT. It encodes CASSPSSDSNQPQHF.

The chain recombines TRBV19 with TRBJ2-1, with D unclear. The V end lost 4 bases, the J end lost 3 bases, and 7 bases lay between the germline ends. Germline V gene lookup returns CDR1 LNHDA and CDR2 SQIVND (reference sequence). This CDR3 region has 13 residues. CDR3 nucleotide sequence: TGTGCCAGTAGTACAAGGAACTACAATGAGCAGTTCTTC. Its translation is CASSTRNYNEQFF.

The chain couples TRBV10-2 to TRBJ2-1, with 7 nucleotides matching TRBD2. Germline CDR1 WSHSY, CDR2 SAAADI. The ends lost 3 bases at V and 3 bases at J; junction bases unmatched: 2. The CDR3 has 14 amino acids. The CDR3 loop reads CASSDRGVYNEQFF. CDR3 DNA sequence: TGCGCCAGCAGTGATCGGGGGGTCTACAATGAGCAGTTCTTC.